This TCR beta chain is drawn from a study of blood T cell repertoires in COVID-19. CDR3 length equals 16 residues. Germline V gene data show CDR1 as LNHDA and CDR2 as SQIVND (reference sequence). The V gene lost 3 bases and the J gene lost 4 bases, with 18 bases spanning the gap. How the authors handled the data: Amplification from reference gene primers served as the basis for estimated nucleated cell counts. Profiled with immunoSEQ multiplex PCR; TCRdb holds only in-frame clones, not every one. Clone size and the V and J calls come from that table; the DNA yielded D and trimming. The data hold over 400,000 clones, with 80% to 90% observed a single time.

Sequences were obtained from peripheral blood. This clonotype was sampled from a human donor in a cohort sampled during active COVID-19. V and J are TRBV19 and TRBJ1-2; no definite D call. The CDR3 loop reads CASSIEASGVGYGYTF. CDR3 sequence (DNA): TGTGCCAGTAGTATCGAAGCAAGTGGAGTAGGCTATGGCTACACCTTC.